This TCR beta chain appears in the sequencing data of a study of blood T cell repertoires in COVID-19 (dated by TCRdb to about 2020). With respect to the entire study: The collaborator samples originated in the United States, Italy and Spain and spanned the acute and convalescent phases of COVID-19. The prospective study material was composed of cDNA or gDNA derived from T cells, B-cell-depleted T cells, or PBMCs. Deeply sampled blood TCRbeta repertoires from subjects exposed to, actively infected with, or recovered from COVID-19 were included in the dataset. The repertoires were made available in a free public database intended to serve as a resource for research on the immune response to SARS-CoV-2. Samples came from the ongoing ImmuneRACE study (first 160 participants) plus 1,254 subjects from 6 global collaborators. The sample metadata nearly always contained a de-identified subject ID, COVID-19 status, age in years and sex. Where HLA class I and class II types were available, the types were taken from metadata supplied by the sample provider, not from assay-based typing. Study-wide conclusions, independent of this receptor: How much clinical and demographic metadata was included differed by source and by participant, and the metadata was provided uncurated.

Each collaborating institution followed its own protocols to collect whole blood in K2EDTA tubes. For TCRbeta analysis, collaborator samples were shipped as frozen whole blood, as isolated PBMCs, or as DNA extracted from either sample type. Concerning this clone: This clone's antigen is unknown. Base qualities are not provided; no much larger clone lies one nucleotide away.

In the germline V gene, CDR1 corresponds to MDHEN and CDR2 to SYDVKM. Including the terminal cysteine and phenylalanine, the CDR3 comprises 16 residues. CDR3 DNA only is kept here, 48 bases in frame from base 1. The junction shows trimming of 2 bases on V and 3 bases on J, plus 14 bases between the germline ends. TCRbeta CDR3 regions were amplified from genomic DNA using the immunoSEQ Assay, a bias-controlled multiplex PCR. On the authors' methods: The number of nucleated cells in each sample was estimated from the amplification of reference gene primers within the assay. Sequence reads were collapsed and filtered to measure the absolute abundance of every unique TCRbeta CDR3 rearrangement. For each sample, productive Simpson clonality was calculated as the square root of Simpson's diversity index over productive rearrangements. TCRdb's version of the immuneACCESS table is confined to in-frame rearrangements and falls short of the full clone set. An unresolved V gene accounts for under half of the shortfall where checked; the remainder is of unknown origin. V and J calls and clone size are as listed in that table; D and trimming were resolved from the DNA. Counted in this sample were roughly 52,000 clones; about nine tenths of them appeared once. Under 8.5% of the sample comes from the top ten.

The sequenced sample was peripheral blood. The TCR sequence derives from a man between 60 and 70 years old with active COVID-19. The chain is encoded by TRBV28 joined to TRBJ1-5; a tentative D call is TRBD1 (6 bases match). The base sequence is TGTGCCAGCAGTTTAGGGCACAGGGCTTCCAATCAGCCCCAGCATTTT. Its translation reads: CASSLGHRASNQPQHF.